This entry lists 30 T cell receptor beta chains sequenced from one sample in a study of Ad26.COV2.S vaccination and SARS-CoV-2 variants. Treatment denoted: around 19 received Ad26.COV2.S at low or high dose, single or two shots; about 5 received placebo; per-sample allocation not given. Each sample was drawn 63 days after the first injection (of vaccine or placebo). Data came from immunoSEQ multiplex PCR; TCRdb stores just in-frame clones and leaves some out. The data show fewer than 300,000 clones, with 70% to 90% seen just once and more than 2.5% held by the top ten. This specimen was peripheral blood, taken in a trial of Ad26.COV2.S vaccine versus placebo. Receptor source: a person between 18 and 59 years old who received the Ad26.COV2.S COVID-19 vaccine or a placebo.

The chain recombines TRBV28 with TRBJ2-1; 7 positions match TRBD2. After removal of 2 bases from V and 5 bases from J, the junction contained 3 bases not matched to a gene. Per the germline V gene, CDR1 is MDHEN and CDR2 is SYDVKM. This CDR3 is 14 amino acids long. The CDR3 protein is CASSLGTTHNEQFF. The CDR3 nucleotides read TGTGCCAGCAGTTTAGGGACTACCCACAATGAGCAGTTCTTC. The full variable domain, completed using reference TRBV28 and TRBJ2-1, is DVKVTQSSRYLVKRTGEKVFLECVQDMDHENMFWYRQDPGLGLRLIYFSYDVKMKEKGDIPEGYSVSREKKERFSLILESASTNQTSMYLCASSLGTTHNEQFFGPGTRLTVL.

V usage is TRBV7-6 and J usage is TRBJ2-1; D not resolved. The germline CDR1 and CDR2 sequences are SGHVS and FNYEAQ. This CDR3 spans 15 amino acids. Trimming pared 5 bases from V and 0 bases from J, leaving 11 bases between. The CDR3 DNA reads TGTGCCAGCAGCCCACAATATAGCTCCTACAATGAGCAGTTCTTC. Translating gives CASSPQYSSYNEQFF.

The chain is built from TRBV2 and TRBJ1-2; 8 nucleotides align to TRBD1. This CDR3 has 13 amino acids. Looked up from germline, CDR1 is SNHLY and CDR2 is FYNNEI. V gave up 3 bases and J gave up 7 bases; unmatched junction bases: 4. In nucleotides, the CDR3 is TGTGCCAGCAGTGACCCGACAGGGGTTGGCTACACCTTC. The encoded protein is CASSDPTGVGYTF.

The chain couples TRBV24-1 to TRBJ2-2; D is undetermined. Germline assignment: CDR1 KGHDR and CDR2 SFDVKD. The V and J ends lost 5 bases and 0 bases respectively, with 3 bases between them. The CDR3 sequence is 13 residues long. CDR3 sequence: CATSGSNTGELFF. Written as DNA, the CDR3 is TGTGCCACCAGTGGGTCGAACACCGGGGAGCTGTTTTTT.

The rearrangement joins TRBV11-3 to TRBJ2-5, with 8 bases matching TRBD1. J was trimmed by 3 bases and V by 5 bases; bases with no gene match: 8. CDR1 is SGHNT, CDR2 YENEEA, per germline. The length of the CDR3 is 15 residues. DNA of the CDR3: TGTGCCAGCAGCCCGGGACAGGTGGGCGAAGAGACCCAGTACTTC. This translates into CASSPGQVGEETQYF.

CDR3 sequence reads: CASSPQWPSYGYTF. CDR3 nucleotides: TGCGCCAGCAGCCCGCAATGGCCTTCCTATGGCTACACCTTC. The rearrangement joins TRBV4-3 to TRBJ1-2; D gene unclear. Trimming left V 4 bases short and J 4 bases short, with 13 bases between. CDR3 size: 14 residues. In germline, CDR1 is LGHNA, CDR2 YSLEER.

This chain uses TRBV15 with TRBJ2-3; D is undetermined. Per germline, CDR1 LNHNV and CDR2 YYDKDF (reference sequence). Between the trimmed V and J ends, which lost 0 bases and 0 bases, there was a span of 13 bases. The CDR3 is 17 residues long. CDR3 residues: CATSRDRELPSTDTQYF. The CDR3 DNA is TGTGCCACCAGCAGAGATCGCGAACTCCCTAGCACAGATACGCAGTATTTT.

The chain carries TRBV6-5 and TRBJ2-5; 8 nucleotides agree with TRBD1. From germline, CDR1 is MNHEY and CDR2 SVGAGI. The J segment lost 2 bases and the V segment lost 5 bases, leaving 4 bases of the junction unmatched. The CDR3 loop spans 14 amino acids. Written as DNA, the CDR3 is TGTGCCAGCAGTCCCGGACAGGGACAAGAGACCCAGTACTTC. Translation: CASSPGQGQETQYF.

The chain combines TRBV28 with TRBJ1-2; 7 bases align to TRBD1. The trim removed 7 bases at V and 7 bases at J, leaving 6 bases unmatched. The CDR3 spans 12 residues. Germline-derived CDR1 and CDR2 are MDHEN and SYDVKM. Here the CDR3 DNA reads TGTGCCAGCACGACAGGGTCGGGTGGCTACACCTTC. It encodes CASTTGSGGYTF.

V usage is TRBV5-1 and J usage is TRBJ2-5; D is possibly TRBD1 or TRBD2 (5 bases each). Trimming took 2 bases from V and 6 from J, leaving 14 bases between them. CDR1 and CDR2 from the germline V gene are SGHRS and YFSETQ. This CDR3 region has 14 residues. The CDR3 DNA is TGCGCCAGCAGCTTATCTCCCGGGGACCAGACCCAGTACTTC. Translating gives CASSLSPGDQTQYF.

The rearrangement uses TRBV18 and TRBJ1-4; unclear D gene. The CDR3 sequence is 16 residues long. The V gene lost 4 bases and the J gene lost 0 bases, with 12 bases spanning the gap. Germline V lookup: CDR1 KGHSH, CDR2 LQKENI. The CDR3 DNA follows: TGTGCCAGCTCACACCCGTCGGGTGCAACTAATGAAAAACTGTTTTTT. It specifies CASSHPSGATNEKLFF.

This sequence joins TRBV6-5 and TRBJ2-1; 8 nucleotides agree with TRBD2. The junction had 7 bases not matched to a gene; V was cut back by 5 bases and J by 4 bases. The germline V gene encodes CDR1 MNHEY and CDR2 SVGAGI. The CDR3 totals 15 residues. The CDR3 DNA reads as TGTGCCAGCAGTCCGATAGCGGGACATTACAATGAGCAGTTCTTC. This sequence encodes CASSPIAGHYNEQFF.

The CDR3, as DNA: TGTGCCAGCAGCTTGCCGGGACAGGGGTCCCAAAGGTGGTTCTTC. Protein: CASSLPGQGSQRWFF. V is TRBV7-9 and J is TRBJ2-1; 10 bases agree with TRBD1. Germline CDR1 reads SEHNR; CDR2 reads FQNEAQ (reference sequence). The CDR3 is 15 residues long. V lost 3 bases, J lost 15 bases, and 14 bases stayed unmatched.

A few counts support this clone. The chain uses TRBV29-1 and TRBJ1-1; unclear D gene. Trimming shortened V by 1 base and J by 8 bases, and 8 bases separated the two germline ends. This CDR3 comprises 11 residues. The V gene's germline CDR1 is SQVTM and CDR2 ANQGSEA. CDR3 in amino acids: CSVEASLEAFF. The CDR3 DNA reads TGCAGCGTTGAAGCGAGCCTGGAAGCTTTCTTT. The entire variable domain, with the rest obtained from reference TRBV29-1 and TRBJ1-1, is as follows: SAVISQKPSRDICQRGTSLTIQCQVDSQVTMMFWYRQQPGQSLTLIATANQGSEATYESGFVIDKFPISRPNLTFSTLTVSNMSPEDSSIYLCSVEASLEAFFGQGTRLTVV.

This chain joins TRBV19 and TRBJ1-5; 9 bases agree with TRBD1. The CDR3 has 15 amino acids. V lost 4 bases and J lost 3; bases outside the gene matches: 4. Germline CDR1 is LNHDA and CDR2 is SQIVND (reference sequence). CDR3 residues: CASSNGQGFNQPQHF. As DNA, the CDR3 is TGTGCCAGTAGTAACGGACAGGGGTTCAATCAGCCCCAGCATTTT.

The chain couples TRBV19 to TRBJ1-2; D is perhaps TRBD1 (5 bases). Per germline, CDR1 LNHDA and CDR2 SQIVND (reference sequence). Trimming shortened V by 5 bases and J by 8 bases, and 9 bases separated the two germline ends. The CDR3 consists of 11 residues. The CDR3 region has the DNA TGTGCCAGTAGTCGCGAGGGGGGCTACACCTTC. This encodes CASSREGGYTF.

J is TRBJ2-6 and V is TRBV12-5; D is perhaps TRBD1 (7 bases). The CDR3 covers 18 residues. Deletions cut 3 bases from V and 0 bases from J, with 15 bases between. Germline loops: CDR1 LGHNT, CDR2 FRNRAP. CDR3 coding DNA: TGTGCTAGTGGTTTCTCGACAGGGAGGAGCTCTGGGGCCAACGTCCTGACTTTC. Translated: CASGFSTGRSSGANVLTF.

The rearrangement links TRBV5-4 to TRBJ1-2; a possible D gene is TRBD1 (5 bases). Trimming shortened V by 5 bases and J by 3 bases, and 11 bases separated the two germline ends. The V gene's germline CDR1 is SGHNT and CDR2 YYREEE (reference sequence). CDR3 length: 13 amino acids. CDR3 nucleotide sequence: TGTGCCAGCAGGGAACAGGCCTACTATGGCTACACCTTC. This codes for CASREQAYYGYTF.

J is TRBJ2-3 and V is TRBV3-1 (or the pseudogene TRBV3-2), with D perhaps matching TRBD2 (6 bases). The germline V gene has CDR1 LGHDT and CDR2 YNNKEL (reference sequence). V was trimmed by 1 base and J by 6 bases, leaving 11 bases between them. The CDR3 has 14 amino acids. CDR3 region: CASSQVLASDTQYF. In nucleotides, the CDR3 is TGTGCCAGCAGCCAAGTGCTAGCGAGCGATACGCAGTATTTT.

In its sample, this clone was seen once. The rearrangement links TRBV5-3 to TRBJ2-7; D is unresolved. TRBV5-3 is marked as an open reading frame, function uncertain. The CDR3 extends over 15 amino acids. Deletions cut 2 bases from V and 0 bases from J, with 12 bases between. CDR3 DNA sequence: TGTGCCAGAAGCTTAATTAGGGCCGACTCCTACGAGCAGTACTTC. This encodes CARSLIRADSYEQYF.

This clone has only one observation. V is TRBV11-1 and J is TRBJ1-1; D might be TRBD1 (5 bases). V was trimmed by 5 bases and J by 2 bases, leaving 6 bases between them. CDR1 and CDR2 from the germline V gene are SGHAT and FQDESV (reference sequence). The CDR3 runs 12 residues. CDR3 coding DNA: TGTGCCAGCAGCCAGGGTAACACTGAAGCTTTCTTT. It translates to CASSQGNTEAFF.

The chain uses TRBV6-5 and TRBJ1-2; D is possibly TRBD1 (5 bases). Germline-derived CDR1 and CDR2 are MNHEY and SVGAGI. V lost 4 bases, J lost 2 bases, and 8 bases lay in between. The CDR3 length is 13 residues. The CDR3 is CASSLDSNYGYTF. The CDR3 region has the DNA TGTGCCAGCAGTTTAGACAGCAACTATGGCTACACCTTC.

V gene TRBV6-1 combines with J gene TRBJ2-3; either TRBD1 or TRBD2 may fit D (5 bases each). Per the germline V gene, CDR1 is MNHNS and CDR2 is SASEGT. The V end lost 2 bases, the J end lost 6 bases, and 18 bases lay between the germline ends. CDR3 size: 16 residues. CDR3 sequence: CASSELRDPPLDTQYF. The CDR3 bases are TGTGCCAGCAGTGAATTAAGGGACCCTCCCCTCGATACGCAGTATTTT.

The rearrangement uses TRBV25-1 and TRBJ1-1; D is ambiguous. The CDR3 loop spans 14 amino acids. Per the germline V gene, CDR1 is MGHDK and CDR2 is SYGVNS. V was pared by 6 bases and J by 4 bases, with 15 bases between. The CDR3 nucleotides are TGTGCCAGCAGGACCTCTCTTGACGGCACTGAAGCTTTCTTT. Protein sequence: CASRTSLDGTEAFF.

This clone was counted once. The chain joins TRBV5-1 to TRBJ1-1; TRBD1 agrees at 8 bases. The J segment lost 5 bases and the V segment lost 4 bases, leaving 7 bases of the junction unmatched. CDR3 length: 14 residues. Germline-derived CDR1 and CDR2 are SGHRS and YFSETQ. The CDR3 region has the DNA TGCGCCAGCAGCATATCGACAGGGGTAACTGAAGCTTTCTTT. Amino acid sequence: CASSISTGVTEAFF.

This rearrangement joins TRBV21-1 to TRBJ1-2; TRBD1 reflects the table's D call only, with no check against the DNA. TRBV21-1 constitutes a pseudogene. The CDR3 consists of 14 residues. The CDR3, as DNA: TGTGCCCGACGAGGGGCAGGGGCTTATCGTGGCTACACCTTC. It translates to CARRGAGAYRGYTF.

J is TRBJ2-3 and V is TRBV21-1. TRBV21-1 constitutes a pseudogene. The CDR3 contains 16 residues. CDR3 DNA sequence: TGTGCCAGCAGCAAAAGATACGGCTCGTTCACAGATACGCAGTATTTT. Residues: CASSKRYGSFTDTQYF.

The chain uses TRBV2 and TRBJ1-4; tentative D call: TRBD1 (6 bases). Trimming took off 8 bases at V and 7 bases at J, with 23 bases between the two ends. Germline loops: CDR1 SNHLY, CDR2 FYNNEI. CDR3 length: 16 residues. CDR3 nucleotides: TGTGCCAGCCAGGAGGGGGGGGCCGAGATTAGTGAAAAACTGTTTTTT. Translation gives CASQEGGAEISEKLFF. Supplemented by reference TRBV2 and TRBJ1-4, the full variable domain reads EPEVTQTPSHQVTQMGQEVILRCVPISNHLYFYWYRQILGQKVEFLVSFYNNEISEKSEIFDDQFSVERPDGSNFTLKIRSTKLEDSAMYFCASQEGGAEISEKLFFGSGTQLSVL.

The chain combines TRBV6-5 with TRBJ1-5; the D gene is possibly TRBD1 (5 bases). The CDR3 consists of 14 residues. CDR1 and CDR2 (germline): MNHEY, SVGAGI. V lost 0 bases, J lost 4 bases, and 7 bases lay in between. CDR3 residues: CASSYSPGNQPQHF. DNA for the CDR3: TGTGCCAGCAGTTACTCCCCAGGGAATCAGCCCCAGCATTTT.

The chain recombines TRBV29-1 with TRBJ1-1; D is undetermined. V was clipped by 0 bases and J by 5 bases, with 13 bases between them. CDR1 is SQVTM, CDR2 ANQGSEA, per germline. The CDR3 contains 14 residues. The CDR3 region has the DNA TGCAGCGTTGAAGATCCAGGAGAATGGACTGAAGCTTTCTTT. Protein: CSVEDPGEWTEAFF.